This T cell receptor beta chain originates from a study of T cell responses to AZD1222 COVID-19 vaccine (dated by TCRdb to 2020 to 2022). Background on the whole study: TCR sequencing was performed for over 230 trial participants, of whom around 200 were given two doses of AZD1222 and some 25 were given two doses of MenACWY control vaccine. Trial participants were enrolled by age into 18-55, 56-69 and 70-plus year subgroups, with 148, 28 and 57 TCR-sequenced participants respectively. Study-wide findings and limitations: The vaccine-associated CD4 TCRs covered the entire spike protein, and the dominant responses fell in regions 160-218 and 743-854. Epitopes outside the regions mutated in the B.1.351 and B.1.1.7 variants were reportedly recognized by nearly half of the unique spike-specific TCRs. Because no day 14 peak-response samples were available, the repertoires could be characterized only after the peak T cell response. Participants were mostly white British and included more females than males, and it was suggested by the authors that clonal diversity may have been underestimated. After two AZD1222 doses, both the breadth and the depth of spike-specific TCRs were significantly higher than at day 0 and than in MenACWY recipients. Conclusions about previously exposed vaccinees are limited because only a handful of AZD1222 recipients were SARS-CoV-2 seropositive at baseline. The 56-69-year group was small, and its depth increase did not reach significance, likely because of low power.

Including cysteine and phenylalanine, the CDR3 has 14 amino acids. The kept DNA is CDR3 alone, 42 bases in frame from the first base. Per the germline V gene, SGHRS is the CDR1 and YFSETQ is the CDR2. V and J are truncated by 0 bases and 4 bases respectively, leaving an intervening sequence of 10 bases. A note on this clone: The clone's antigen remains unknown. No base-level quality is on record; no much larger clone is a single base apart.

The CDR3 regions of human TCRbeta chains were analyzed by immunosequencing. In the paper's pipeline: TCRs in the repertoires were matched against a reference library of SARS-CoV-2-specific TCRs that had been generated with the MIRA antigen-specificity platform. Breadth was defined as the fraction of unique TCRs that were SARS-CoV-2-associated, and depth was defined as the fraction of total T cells that were SARS-CoV-2-associated. Using the MIRA data, each spike-specific TCR was assigned both to the spike region to which the TCR was reactive and to a CD4 or CD8 class. Log10-transformed breadth and depth values were compared by one-way ANOVA with Sidak's multiple comparisons tests. TCRdb stores this immuneACCESS table with in-frame sequences only. Part of the clones is absent; in the studies checked, under half of the shortfall reflects unresolved V genes, and no reason is known for the rest. That table gives V, J and clone size, and the DNA gave D and trimming. In this sample the table shows 95,000 to 110,000 clones, about 90% of which occur a single time. The biggest ten clones account for over 7% of the sample.

Taken with the paper, the label for time point translates to: about 28 days (+/-7) after the second vaccine dose. Because spike-specific TCR depth and breadth did not differ between the two schedules, AZD1222 recipients who got a second dose at roughly 4 weeks were pooled with those who got a second dose at roughly 12 weeks. The vaccinee samples were drawn from two UK trials, COV001 and COV002, one of which was a single-blind randomized controlled phase 2/3 trial testing AZD1222 (ChAdOx1 nCoV-19) in healthy adults. For TCRbeta chain sequencing, PBMC samples were collected from trial participants at day 0 and at day 28 after the second dose.

This TCR was recovered from an adult who received the AZD1222 COVID-19 vaccine. The starting material was peripheral blood, obtained 28 days after the second AZD1222 dose. The receptor chain draws on TRBV5-1 and TRBJ1-2; possibly the D gene is TRBD1, per 5 matching bases. The DNA is TGCGCCAGCAGCTTGGGACAGTCGAGCTATGGCTACACCTTC. Translated, this gives CASSLGQSSYGYTF.